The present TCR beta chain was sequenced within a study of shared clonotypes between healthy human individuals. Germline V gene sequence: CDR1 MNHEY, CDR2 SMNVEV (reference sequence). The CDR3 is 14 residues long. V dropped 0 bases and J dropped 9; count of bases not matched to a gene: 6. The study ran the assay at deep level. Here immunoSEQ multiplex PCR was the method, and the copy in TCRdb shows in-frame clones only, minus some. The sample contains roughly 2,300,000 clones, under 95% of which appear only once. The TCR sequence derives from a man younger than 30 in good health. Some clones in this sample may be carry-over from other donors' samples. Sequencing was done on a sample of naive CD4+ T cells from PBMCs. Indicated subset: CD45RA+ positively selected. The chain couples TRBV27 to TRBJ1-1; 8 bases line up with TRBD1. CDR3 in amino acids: CASSLSFRGLKAFF. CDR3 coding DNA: TGTGCCAGCAGTTTATCCTTCAGGGGGCTTAAAGCTTTCTTT.